The 26 T cell receptor beta chains below come from one sample, sequenced in a study of PD-1 blockade in classical Hodgkin lymphoma. The patients all showed relapse after autologous stem cell transplantation, while their brentuximab vedotin exposure varied. Profiling relied on immunoSEQ multiplex PCR, and the TCRdb table lists in-frame clones only, not all of them. In the table there are under 70,000 clones, about 91% of which are singletons. Sequences were derived from peripheral blood mononuclear cells (PBMCs), sampled at baseline. The origin of the receptors is a human donor with classical Hodgkin lymphoma.

This sequence joins TRBV7-2 and TRBJ2-7; 8 bases are shared with TRBD1. This CDR3 has 15 amino acids. Germline loops: CDR1 SGHTA, CDR2 FQGNSA. V lost 1 base, J lost 2 bases, and 4 bases stayed unmatched. The DNA of the CDR3 is TGTGCCAGCAGCTTAGACGGGACAGGTCCCTACGAGCAGTACTTC. Translated: CASSLDGTGPYEQYF. Filled out from reference TRBV7-2 and TRBJ2-7, the complete variable domain reads GAGVSQSPSNKVTEKGKDVELRCDPISGHTALYWYRQSLGQGLEFLIYFQGNSAPDKSGLPSDRFSAERTGGSVSTLTIQRTQQEDSAVYLCASSLDGTGPYEQYFGPGTRLTVT.

This chain uses TRBV7-8 with TRBJ1-1; 8 bases map to TRBD1. CDR1 and CDR2 (germline): SGHVS, FQNEAQ. V shed 6 bases and J 5 bases; nucleotides not matched to a gene: 5. The CDR3 runs to 13 residues. Written as DNA, the CDR3 is TGTGCCAGCAGACGACAGGGGAGGACTGAAGCTTTCTTT. Translation: CASRRQGRTEAFF.

V usage is TRBV5-5 and J usage is TRBJ2-7, with D perhaps matching TRBD1 or TRBD2 (6 bases each). V was cut by 0 bases and J by 4 bases, with 11 bases left in between. CDR3 length: 14 residues. Looked up from germline, CDR1 is SGHKS and CDR2 is YYEKEE (reference sequence). The chain's CDR3 is CASSLAGAGYEQYF. In DNA, the CDR3 is TGTGCCAGCAGCTTGGCGGGGGCGGGTTACGAGCAGTACTTC.

This clone was counted a single time. The chain links TRBV10-1 to TRBJ1-5; a possible D gene is TRBD1 (5 bases). The germline V gene encodes CDR1 WNHNN and CDR2 SYGVQD (reference sequence). V lost 0 bases to trimming and J lost 0 bases, with 9 bases between them. The CDR3 covers 16 residues. In DNA form, the CDR3 reads TGCGCCAGCAGTGAGTCGTGGGACTATAGCAATCAGCCCCAGCATTTT. This encodes CASSESWDYSNQPQHF.

The V and J genes are TRBV7-7 and TRBJ2-5; D may be TRBD2 (5 bases). V was trimmed by 2 bases and J by 2 bases, leaving 15 bases between them. The CDR3 runs to 16 residues. The V gene's germline CDR1 is SSHAT and CDR2 FNYEAQ (reference sequence). CDR3 bases: TGTGCCAGCAGCTTAAATTCGGGGTGGCCGCAAGAGACCCAGTACTTC. Translation gives CASSLNSGWPQETQYF.

This chain uses TRBV28 with TRBJ1-4; D ambiguous. Germline values: CDR1 MDHEN, CDR2 SYDVKM. V lost 3 bases, J lost 3 bases, and 11 bases lay in between. The length of the CDR3 is 15 residues. CDR3 bases: TGTGCCAGCAGTTTTTCCCGGGCCCCTAATGAAAAACTGTTTTTT. Its translation is CASSFSRAPNEKLFF. The full variable domain, with the rest looked up from reference TRBV28 and TRBJ1-4, is DVKVTQSSRYLVKRTGEKVFLECVQDMDHENMFWYRQDPGLGLRLIYFSYDVKMKEKGDIPEGYSVSREKKERFSLILESASTNQTSMYLCASSFSRAPNEKLFFGSGTQLSVL.

The rearrangement joins TRBV6-1 to TRBJ2-3; 7 bases align to TRBD2. Looked up from germline, CDR1 is MNHNS and CDR2 is SASEGT. Unmatched junction bases numbered 7, after V lost 7 bases and J lost 3 bases. The CDR3 is 14 residues long. The CDR3: CASTRGEETDTQYF. Written as DNA, the CDR3 is TGTGCCAGCACTCGGGGGGAAGAAACAGATACGCAGTATTTT.

The genes are TRBV7-9 and TRBJ1-5, with 7 bases lining up with TRBD1. Trimming cost V 6 bases and J 6 bases; bases outside gene matches: 5. The CDR3 totals 13 residues. Germline lookup yields CDR1 SEHNR and CDR2 FQNEAQ (reference sequence). The CDR3 DNA is TGTGCCAGCAGTTCAGGGGGGGGTCAGCCCCAGCATTTT. Encoded protein: CASSSGGGQPQHF.

Of note for this clone: Mismatch with germline at one junction end may stem from a read error. The CDR3 region has the DNA TGTGCCAGCAGCTCGGACCTAACGAATAAGGAAAAACTGTTTTTT. Amino acids: CASSSDLTNKEKLFF. This chain connects TRBV5-3 to TRBJ1-4; D unclear. Being an ORF, TRBV5-3 has a function that is uncertain. CDR3 length: 15 amino acids.

The chain employs TRBV7-6 and TRBJ2-7; D remains ambiguous. Germline assignment: CDR1 SGHVS and CDR2 FNYEAQ. This CDR3 is 13 amino acids long. Trimming shortened V by 3 bases and J by 1 base, and 7 bases separated the two germline ends. This CDR3 reads CASSFSPSYEQYF. The CDR3 DNA is TGTGCCAGCAGCTTTAGCCCTTCCTACGAGCAGTACTTC. Based on the CDR3 plus reference TRBV7-6 and TRBJ2-7, the full variable domain is GAGVSQSPRYKVTKRGQDVALRCDPISGHVSLYWYRQALGQGPEFLTYFNYEAQQDKSGLPNDRFSAERPEGSISTLTIQRTEQRDSAMYRCASSFSPSYEQYFGPGTRLTVT.

The table lists this clone with a few counts. V and J are TRBV10-2 and TRBJ2-1; 10 positions match TRBD2. With 8 bases clipped from V and 2 bases from J, the junction kept 6 bases outside the gene matches. The germline V gene encodes CDR1 WSHSY and CDR2 SAAADI. The CDR3 loop spans 15 amino acids. CDR3 loop: CASGPGLATYNEQFF. DNA of the CDR3: TGCGCCAGCGGACCGGGACTAGCGACCTACAATGAGCAGTTCTTC.

The gene calls are TRBV9 and TRBJ1-2; D uncertain. The CDR3 runs to 10 residues. Germline V gene lookup returns CDR1 SGDLS and CDR2 YYNGEE. Deletions cut 7 bases from V and 4 bases from J, with 5 bases between. In nucleotides, the CDR3 is TGTGCCAGCTGGGGCTATGGCTACACCTTC. Encoded protein: CASWGYGYTF.

The chain is built from TRBV5-8 and TRBJ1-4; D might be TRBD1 (6 bases). V dropped 0 bases and J dropped 8 bases, with 11 bases sitting between them. This CDR3 has 14 amino acids. The V gene's germline CDR1 is SGHTS and CDR2 YDEGEE. The chain's CDR3 is CASSLGRGGEKLFF. CDR3 DNA: TGTGCCAGCAGCTTGGGCAGGGGTGGCGAAAAACTGTTTTTT.

This chain links TRBV20-1 with TRBJ1-6; D uncertain. The germline V and J ends were trimmed by 6 bases and 9 bases, with 9 bases remaining between them. Germline-derived CDR1 and CDR2 are DFQATT and SNEGSKA (reference sequence). The CDR3 loop spans 11 amino acids. As DNA, the CDR3 is TGCAGTGCCCCGACCGTTTCACCCCTCCACTTT. Translated: CSAPTVSPLHF.

J is TRBJ1-2 and V is TRBV6-5, with a weak D call TRBD1 (6 bases). This CDR3 region has 15 residues. Trimming pared 2 bases from V and 5 bases from J, leaving 15 bases between. The germline gives CDR1 MNHEY, CDR2 SVGAGI. The CDR3: CASSYGGQSSYGYTF. The CDR3 DNA follows: TGTGCCAGCAGTTACGGAGGACAGAGCTCTTATGGCTACACCTTC.

The DNA for the CDR3 is TGTGCCAGCAGCTTAGGTGCCTGGGGTTCACCCCTCCACTTT. Translated: CASSLGAWGSPLHF. The chain links TRBV7-9 to TRBJ1-6; D unresolved. V shed 1 base and J shed 9 bases, with 10 bases lying between them. The CDR3 is 14 residues long. Germline V lookup: CDR1 SEHNR, CDR2 FQNEAQ (reference sequence).

V usage is TRBV27 and J usage is TRBJ1-1; D is unresolved. Germline CDR1 and CDR2: MNHEY and SMNVEV (reference sequence). Trimming took 1 base from V and 4 from J, leaving 10 bases between them. The CDR3 is 14 residues long. The CDR3 DNA is TGTGCCAGCAGTTTATGGGAGACTGGCACTGAAGCTTTCTTT. Its protein is CASSLWETGTEAFF.

The chain recombines TRBV27 with TRBJ2-5, with TRBD1 matching over 10 bases. The J call could be wrong; TRBJ2-7 is a better fit for the DNA end. CDR1 is MNHEY and CDR2 is SMNVEV in the germline V gene (reference sequence). The length of the CDR3 is 16 residues. The CDR3 DNA is TGTGCCAGCAGGGGGGTTCGGACAGGGGGTTCCTACGAGCAGTACTTC. Encoded protein: CASRGVRTGGSYEQYF.

This rearrangement joins TRBV5-1 to TRBJ2-1; D is ambiguous. Germline V gene lookup returns CDR1 SGHRS and CDR2 YFSETQ. The CDR3 consists of 13 residues. V was shortened by 4 bases and J by 5 bases, with 10 bases between the two germline ends. CDR3 coding DNA: TGCGCCAGCAGCATCGGACCCAACAATGAGCAGTTCTTC. This translates into CASSIGPNNEQFF.

This chain connects TRBV10-3 to TRBJ1-5; D not certain. The CDR3 runs to 13 residues. Germline V gives CDR1 ENHRY, CDR2 SYGVKD. The V end lost 2 bases, the J end lost 9 bases, and 11 bases lay between the germline ends. In DNA form, the CDR3 reads TGTGCCATCAGTGAGCTAGAAAGTCGGCCCCAGCATTTT. It encodes CAISELESRPQHF.

The rearrangement joins TRBV30 to TRBJ2-3; D is undetermined. V was pared by 1 base and J by 1 base, with 9 bases between. Germline V gene lookup returns CDR1 GTSNPN and CDR2 SVGIG (reference sequence). This CDR3 comprises 14 residues. CDR3 region: CAWSADFGTDTQYF. DNA for the CDR3: TGTGCCTGGAGTGCCGACTTCGGCACAGATACGCAGTATTTT.

The genes are TRBV6-5 and TRBJ1-2; D unclear. Germline CDR1 and CDR2: MNHEY and SVGAGI. The CDR3 runs to 11 residues. Trimming took off 6 bases at V and 2 bases at J, with 4 bases between the two ends. The CDR3 sequence is CASSPNYGYTF. The CDR3 DNA sequence: TGTGCCAGCAGCCCCAACTATGGCTACACCTTC.

The CDR3 protein is CSVEENRGYEQYF. CDR3 sequence (DNA): TGCAGCGTTGAAGAGAACAGGGGTTACGAGCAGTACTTC. This chain joins TRBV29-1 and TRBJ2-7, with 7 bases aligning to TRBD1. The J segment lost 4 bases and the V segment lost 0 bases, leaving 3 bases of the junction unmatched. The germline V gene has CDR1 SQVTM and CDR2 ANQGSEA. This CDR3 has 13 residues.

The chain combines TRBV5-8 with TRBJ2-5; no clear D. The CDR3 is made up of 13 amino acids. V dropped 5 bases and J dropped 3 bases, with 11 bases sitting between them. The germline gives CDR1 SGHTS, CDR2 YDEGEE. CDR3 in amino acids: CASSLLQEETQYF. CDR3 DNA: TGTGCCAGCAGTCTGCTTCAGGAAGAGACCCAGTACTTC.

The chain recombines TRBV2 with TRBJ2-5; TRBD2 matches 14 bases. From germline, CDR1 is SNHLY and CDR2 FYNNEI. The CDR3 loop spans 15 amino acids. V shed 4 bases and J 4 bases; nucleotides not matched to a gene: 2. CDR3 sequence reads: CASSGTSGGRETQYF. CDR3 in DNA: TGTGCCAGCAGTGGGACTAGCGGGGGGCGAGAGACCCAGTACTTC.

The rearrangement links TRBV19 to TRBJ2-5; D might be TRBD1 (6 bases). CDR1 and CDR2 from the germline V gene are LNHDA and SQIVND (reference sequence). Trimming shortened V by 8 bases and J by 5 bases, and 18 bases separated the two germline ends. CDR3 length: 14 amino acids. The CDR3 region has the DNA TGTGCCAGTTCGGATAGGGGGTATTTCGAGACCCAGTACTTC. Its protein product is CASSDRGYFETQYF.